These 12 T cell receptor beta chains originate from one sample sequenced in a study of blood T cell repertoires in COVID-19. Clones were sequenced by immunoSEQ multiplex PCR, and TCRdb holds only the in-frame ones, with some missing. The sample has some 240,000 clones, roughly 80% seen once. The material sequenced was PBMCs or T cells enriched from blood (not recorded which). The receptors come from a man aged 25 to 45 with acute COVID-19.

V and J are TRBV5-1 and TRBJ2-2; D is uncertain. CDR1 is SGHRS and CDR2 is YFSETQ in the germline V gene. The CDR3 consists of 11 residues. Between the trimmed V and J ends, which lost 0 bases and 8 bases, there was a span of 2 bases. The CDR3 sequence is CASSLAGELFF. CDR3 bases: TGCGCCAGCAGCTTGGCTGGGGAGCTGTTTTTT.

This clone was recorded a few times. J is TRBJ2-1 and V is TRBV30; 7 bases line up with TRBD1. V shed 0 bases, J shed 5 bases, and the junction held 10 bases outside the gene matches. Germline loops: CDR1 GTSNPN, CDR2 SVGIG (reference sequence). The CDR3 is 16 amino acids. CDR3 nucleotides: TGTGCCTGGAGTGTACTAGTCGGGACAGTTAACAATGAGCAGTTCTTC. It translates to CAWSVLVGTVNNEQFF.

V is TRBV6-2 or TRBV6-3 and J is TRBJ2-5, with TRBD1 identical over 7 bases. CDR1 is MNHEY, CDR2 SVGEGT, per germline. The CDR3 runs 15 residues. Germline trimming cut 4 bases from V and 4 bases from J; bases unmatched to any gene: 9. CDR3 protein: CASSFRQGGRETQYF. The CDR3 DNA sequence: TGTGCCAGCAGTTTCCGACAGGGTGGAAGAGAGACCCAGTACTTC.

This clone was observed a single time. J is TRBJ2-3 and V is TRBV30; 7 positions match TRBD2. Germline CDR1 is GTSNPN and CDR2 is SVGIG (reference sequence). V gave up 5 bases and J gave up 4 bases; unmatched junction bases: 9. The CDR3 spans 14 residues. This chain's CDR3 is CAWGSRAGSDTQYF. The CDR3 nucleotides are TGTGCCTGGGGTTCGAGAGCGGGATCAGATACGCAGTATTTT.

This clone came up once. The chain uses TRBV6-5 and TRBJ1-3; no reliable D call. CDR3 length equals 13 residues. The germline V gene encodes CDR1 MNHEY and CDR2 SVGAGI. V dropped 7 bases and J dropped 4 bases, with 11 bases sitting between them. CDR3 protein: CASTPGGGNTIYF. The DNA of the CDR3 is TGTGCCAGCACCCCAGGAGGGGGAAACACCATATATTTT.

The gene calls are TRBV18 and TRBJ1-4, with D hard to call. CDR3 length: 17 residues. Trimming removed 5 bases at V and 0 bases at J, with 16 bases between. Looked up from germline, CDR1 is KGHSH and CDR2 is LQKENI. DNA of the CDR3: TGTGCCAGCTCATCGACCTACGACACCACAACTAATGAAAAACTGTTTTTT. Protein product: CASSSTYDTTTNEKLFF.

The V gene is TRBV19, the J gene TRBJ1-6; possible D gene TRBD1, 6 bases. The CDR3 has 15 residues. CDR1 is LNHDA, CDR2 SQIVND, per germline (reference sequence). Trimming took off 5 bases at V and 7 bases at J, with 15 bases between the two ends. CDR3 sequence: CASSPPGTKNSPLHF. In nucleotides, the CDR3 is TGTGCCAGTAGTCCACCCGGGACAAAGAATTCACCCCTCCACTTT.

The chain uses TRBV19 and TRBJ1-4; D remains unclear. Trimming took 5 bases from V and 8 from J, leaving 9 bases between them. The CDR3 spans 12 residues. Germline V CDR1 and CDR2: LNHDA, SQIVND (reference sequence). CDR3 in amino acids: CASSYSGEKLFF. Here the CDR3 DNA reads TGTGCCAGTAGTTATTCAGGAGAAAAACTGTTTTTT. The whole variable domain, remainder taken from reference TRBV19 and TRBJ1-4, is DGGITQSPKYLFRKEGQNVTLSCEQNLNHDAMYWYRQDPGQGLRLIYYSQIVNDFQKGDIAEGYSVSREKKESFPLTVTSAQKNPTAFYLCASSYSGEKLFFGSGTQLSVL.

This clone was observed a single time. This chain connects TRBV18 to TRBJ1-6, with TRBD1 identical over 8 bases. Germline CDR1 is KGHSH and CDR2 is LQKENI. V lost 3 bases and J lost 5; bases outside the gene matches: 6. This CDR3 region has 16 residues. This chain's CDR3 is CASSPIGQGDNSPLHF. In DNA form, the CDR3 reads TGTGCCAGCTCACCGATAGGACAGGGAGATAATTCACCCCTCCACTTT.

The CDR3 is CASSQNALGQGSNQPQHF. Here the CDR3 DNA reads TGTGCCAGCTCACAAAACGCCCTGGGACAGGGGAGCAATCAGCCCCAGCATTTT. V is TRBV18 and J is TRBJ1-5, with 10 nucleotides matching TRBD1. With V trimmed by 4 bases and J by 1 base, 10 bases remained unmatched. The germline gives CDR1 KGHSH, CDR2 LQKENI. The CDR3 length is 18 residues.

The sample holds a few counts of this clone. The CDR3 coding sequence is TGTGCCAGTAGTATAGCGACAGCCGATCAGCCCCAGCATTTT. Its translation is CASSIATADQPQHF. The rearrangement links TRBV19 to TRBJ1-5, with D possibly being TRBD1 (5 bases). The ends were cut back, 1 base at V and 5 bases at J, with 9 bases in the middle. The CDR3 runs to 14 residues. Germline CDR1 reads LNHDA; CDR2 reads SQIVND (reference sequence). Full variable domain (outside the CDR3, taken from reference TRBV19 and TRBJ1-5): DGGITQSPKYLFRKEGQNVTLSCEQNLNHDAMYWYRQDPGQGLRLIYYSQIVNDFQKGDIAEGYSVSREKKESFPLTVTSAQKNPTAFYLCASSIATADQPQHFGDGTRLSIL.

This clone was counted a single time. The CDR3: CASSQTGTGANTDTQYF. CDR3 coding DNA: TGCGCCAGCAGCCAAACCGGGACAGGCGCGAACACAGATACGCAGTATTTT. This sequence joins TRBV4-1 and TRBJ2-3, with 8 bases matching TRBD1. CDR3 length: 17 amino acids. The trim removed 2 bases at V and 2 bases at J, leaving 9 bases unmatched. Germline CDR1 reads MGHRA; CDR2 reads YSYEKL.